This T cell receptor beta chain was sequenced for a study of metastatic and nonmetastatic thyroid tumors. In the study overall: The authors compared repertoires across blood and tumor or nodule tissue from malignant and benign thyroid patients. Study-wide findings and caveats: Reportedly, malignant thyroid tumors had significantly higher TCR beta diversity than benign nodules, in blood and tumor.

Every patient underwent thyroid surgery untreated. This CDR3 is built from 13 residues. CDR1 and CDR2 from the germline V gene are MNHEY and SMNVEV (reference sequence). Trimming removed 6 bases from V and 5 bases from J, with 13 bases in between. In this sample, this clone is medium-sized. The antigen is undetermined. In the source study's methods: Clinicopathological groups supplied CDR3 differences that were used to build a distant-metastasis classifier for papillary thyroid cancer. Via MiXCR, TCRdb re-called the PCR reads. TCRdb assigned the V and J calls; the authors' analysis was not used. The sample has approximately 6,000 clones, 25% to 30% seen once.

This chain connects TRBV27 to TRBJ1-1, with D maybe TRBD1 (5 bases). Sequencing was carried out using adjacent normal tissue. This TCR was sampled from a female donor with papillary thyroid cancer or a benign thyroid nodule (not recorded which). Some clones in this sample may be carry-over from other donors' samples. The CDR3 DNA follows: TGTGCCAGCAGAAGCAGGGCAAGGACTGAAGCTTTCTTT. Translating it yields CASRSRARTEAFF.